Sequencing of this TCR beta chain was carried out in a study of breast tumors, draining lymph nodes, adjacent tissues. The CDR3 contains 19 residues. General study points: The data were judged consistent with most tumor T cells coming from lymph node and expanding in tumor. The lymph node origin of tumor T cells was framed as consistent with a hypothesis, not demonstrated. Tumor TCR diversity was below lymph nodes but above nontumor tissue. Compared with basal-like, luminal-like tumors shared significantly more repertoire with nontumor tissue.

TCRdb re-called the multiplex PCR reads through MiXCR, storing one row per CDR3 protein. The sample has about 19,000 distinct CDR3 sequences, 43% seen once. This clonotype was counted ten times or more. Its target is unknown. The receptor was derived from a female donor with breast cancer. Some clones in this sample may be carry-over from other donors' samples. This sequence joins TRBV3-2 and TRBJ1-4. TRBV3-2 represents a pseudogene. Input material: breast tumor tissue. CDR3 sequence (DNA): TGTGCCAGCAGCCAAGATCGCGGAGAAATAGTCGCAACTAATGAAAAACTGTTTTTT. It yields the protein CASSQDRGEIVATNEKLFF.